These 16 T cell receptor beta chains came from one sample sequenced in a study of OX40 agonist ivuxolimab in advanced cancers. TCRdb's table, derived via immunoSEQ multiplex PCR, lists solely in-frame clones and lacks some. This table has 75,000 to 80,000 clones, about 93% appearing once. Sequencing used CD4+ or CD8+ T cells sorted from blood, obtained in a trial of the OX40 agonist ivuxolimab. All receptors derive from an adult with an advanced solid tumor such as melanoma, head and neck, liver or kidney cancer.

V and J are TRBV5-6 and TRBJ2-7; D not resolved. CDR1 and CDR2 from the germline V gene are SGHDT and YYEEEE. This CDR3 has 11 amino acids. V was trimmed by 0 bases and J by 7 bases, leaving 5 bases between them. The CDR3 sequence is CASSLVGEQYF. The CDR3 DNA sequence: TGTGCCAGCAGCTTGGTAGGGGAGCAGTACTTC.

The CDR3 sequence: CASSVGIHTEAFF. The CDR3 bases are TGTGCCAGCAGTGTCGGGATCCACACTGAAGCTTTCTTT. The rearrangement links TRBV27 to TRBJ1-1; D unresolved. The CDR3 sequence is 13 residues long. Germline V gene data show CDR1 as MNHEY and CDR2 as SMNVEV (reference sequence). V lost 5 bases, J lost 3 bases, and 10 bases lay in between.

The chain has TRBV5-8 and TRBJ2-3; possibly TRBD2 for D (7 bases). Germline loops: CDR1 SGHTS, CDR2 YDEGEE. The CDR3 has 16 residues. Trimming cost V 0 bases and J 6 bases, with 17 bases left between them. CDR3 in DNA: TGTGCCAGCAGCTTGGATGGGGCGGGGGCCTCCGATACGCAGTATTTT. Amino acids: CASSLDGAGASDTQYF.

V and J are TRBV7-7 and TRBJ2-5, with 11 positions matching TRBD2. The J segment lost 5 bases and the V segment lost 5 bases, leaving 10 bases of the junction unmatched. The germline V gene encodes CDR1 SSHAT and CDR2 FNYEAQ (reference sequence). The length of the CDR3 is 16 residues. CDR3 protein: CASSPGSGGAGETQYF. The CDR3 region has the DNA TGTGCCAGCAGCCCCGGTAGCGGGGGGGCCGGTGAGACCCAGTACTTC.

The chain is built from TRBV5-1 and TRBJ2-5; TRBD1 agrees at 9 bases. The CDR3 is made up of 15 amino acids. V shed 0 bases and J 5 bases; nucleotides not matched to a gene: 5. Germline lookup yields CDR1 SGHRS and CDR2 YFSETQ. Here the CDR3 reads CASSLEGTGFETQYF. CDR3 nucleotide sequence: TGCGCCAGCAGCTTGGAGGGGACAGGGTTTGAGACCCAGTACTTC.

The rearrangement uses TRBV27 and TRBJ2-7; 11 nucleotides align to TRBD1. Unmatched junction bases numbered 7, after V lost 8 bases and J lost 1 base. Germline V gene sequence: CDR1 MNHEY, CDR2 SMNVEV (reference sequence). The CDR3 loop spans 15 amino acids. The CDR3 region has the DNA TGTGCCAGCCGCCAAGGGGACAGGGGGTCCTACGAGCAGTACTTC. It encodes CASRQGDRGSYEQYF.

The V call is TRBV5-8, the J call TRBJ2-2; 7 bases fit TRBD2. V dropped 3 bases and J dropped 7; count of bases not matched to a gene: 9. The CDR3 covers 15 residues. The V gene's germline CDR1 is SGHTS and CDR2 YDEGEE. CDR3 loop: CASSSPGLKGGELFF. The DNA of the CDR3 is TGTGCCAGCAGCTCTCCGGGACTAAAAGGCGGGGAGCTGTTTTTT. The complete variable domain, with remaining parts taken from reference TRBV5-8 and TRBJ2-2, reads EAGVTQSPTHLIKTRGQQATLRCSPISGHTSVYWYQQALGLGLQFLLWYDEGEERNRGNFPPRFSGRQFPNYSSELNVNALELEDSALYLCASSSPGLKGGELFFGEGSRLTVL.

The chain combines TRBV28 with TRBJ2-7, with 14 bases matching TRBD2. Germline CDR1 reads MDHEN; CDR2 reads SYDVKM. With V trimmed by 6 bases and J by 3 bases, 4 bases remained unmatched. There are 15 residues in the CDR3. The CDR3 coding sequence is TGTGCCAGCAGCCCGACTAGCGGGAGGGGCTACGAGCAGTACTTC. Its protein is CASSPTSGRGYEQYF.

V usage is TRBV7-2 and J usage is TRBJ2-1, with 7 positions matching TRBD1. CDR3 length: 14 amino acids. The J segment lost 10 bases and the V segment lost 2 bases, leaving 8 bases of the junction unmatched. CDR1 is SGHTA and CDR2 is FQGNSA in the germline V gene. The CDR3 DNA is TGTGCCAGCAGCTTAACGGTAAGGGGGCAGGAGCAGTTCTTC. It codes for CASSLTVRGQEQFF. Based on the CDR3 plus reference TRBV7-2 and TRBJ2-1, the full variable domain is GAGVSQSPSNKVTEKGKDVELRCDPISGHTALYWYRQSLGQGLEFLIYFQGNSAPDKSGLPSDRFSAERTGGSVSTLTIQRTQQEDSAVYLCASSLTVRGQEQFFGPGTRLTVL.

The J gene is TRBJ1-6, the V gene TRBV6-5; D is undetermined. Trimming removed 7 bases from V and 1 base from J, with 11 bases in between. CDR1 is MNHEY, CDR2 SVGAGI, per germline. This CDR3 is built from 15 residues. The CDR3 DNA sequence: TGTGCCAGCACGGTCCGCGGGTCCTATAATTCACCCCTCCACTTT. Protein: CASTVRGSYNSPLHF.

The chain uses TRBV29-1 and TRBJ2-2; D uncertain. The germline V gene has CDR1 SQVTM and CDR2 ANQGSEA. The CDR3 contains 16 residues. Between the trimmed V and J ends, which lost 0 bases and 0 bases, there was a span of 11 bases. The CDR3 protein is CSVEDWSNANTGELFF. CDR3 coding DNA: TGCAGCGTTGAAGATTGGAGCAACGCGAACACCGGGGAGCTGTTTTTT.

V is TRBV5-1 and J is TRBJ1-3; D gene ambiguous. The CDR3 spans 15 residues. The V end was cut by 2 bases, the J end by 0 bases, with 9 bases between. Germline V gene sequence: CDR1 SGHRS, CDR2 YFSETQ. In nucleotides, the CDR3 is TGCGCCAGCAGCTTTGAGGGCTACTCTGGAAACACCATATATTTT. Amino acids: CASSFEGYSGNTIYF. Filled out from reference TRBV5-1 and TRBJ1-3, the complete variable domain reads KAGVTQTPRYLIKTRGQQVTLSCSPISGHRSVSWYQQTPGQGLQFLFEYFSETQRNKGNFPGRFSGRQFSNSRSEMNVSTLELGDSALYLCASSFEGYSGNTIYFGEGSWLTVV.

The rearrangement uses TRBV4-1 and TRBJ1-6; D is ambiguous. The CDR3 is 14 amino acids. V was cut by 1 base and J by 7 bases, with 8 bases left in between. Germline-derived CDR1 and CDR2 are MGHRA and YSYEKL. CDR3 DNA: TGCGCCAGCAGCCAAGCGACGGGGAATTCACCCCTCCACTTT. Encoded protein: CASSQATGNSPLHF.

This chain joins TRBV13 and TRBJ1-1, with D perhaps matching TRBD1 (5 bases). CDR1 is PRHDT and CDR2 is FYEKMQ in the germline V gene (reference sequence). V lost 4 bases and J 4 bases, leaving 22 bases between the germline ends. This CDR3 is 17 amino acids long. CDR3 sequence: CASSYMLPGTVGTEAFF. The CDR3 DNA sequence: TGTGCCAGCAGCTATATGCTCCCAGGGACGGTTGGCACTGAAGCTTTCTTT.

This chain connects TRBV5-1 to TRBJ2-1, with 8 positions matching TRBD1. CDR1 and CDR2 (germline): SGHRS, YFSETQ. With V trimmed by 2 bases and J by 0 bases, 4 bases remained unmatched. The CDR3 has 16 amino acids. The CDR3 DNA reads as TGCGCCAGCAGCTTCGGAACAGGGGGCTCCTACAATGAGCAGTTCTTC. Translation gives CASSFGTGGSYNEQFF.

The chain joins TRBV7-2 to TRBJ1-2, with a possible D match to TRBD1 (5 bases). Germline assignment: CDR1 SGHTA and CDR2 FQGNSA. The V gene lost 5 bases and the J gene lost 5 bases, with 21 bases spanning the gap. The CDR3 spans 16 residues. CDR3: CASSGGVGALLYGYTF. The DNA of the CDR3 is TGTGCCAGCAGCGGGGGGGTCGGGGCCCTTCTGTATGGCTACACCTTC.